Listed here are 5 T cell receptor beta chains from one sample, sequenced in a study of cytomegalovirus exposure and HLA in healthy donors. The PCR employed 60 Vbeta primers together with 13 Jbeta primers. Libraries were prepared by immunoSEQ multiplex PCR; TCRdb keeps only in-frame clonotypes and omits some of them. In total, the table holds 120,000 to 150,000 clones. Input material: PBMCs. The receptor source for this set is a young woman in good health and CMV-seronegative.

V is TRBV19 and J is TRBJ1-1; 9 bases fit TRBD1. This CDR3 has 14 residues. Losses at the gene ends were 6 bases for V and 1 base for J; bases not matched to a gene: 3. In germline, CDR1 is LNHDA, CDR2 SQIVND (reference sequence). The DNA for the CDR3 is TGTGCCAGTAGGAGGACAGGGGCGAACACTGAAGCTTTCTTT. It specifies CASRRTGANTEAFF.

This chain connects TRBV19 to TRBJ2-5; unclear D gene. V was pared by 4 bases and J by 5 bases, with 8 bases between. CDR3 length equals 12 residues. CDR1 and CDR2 from the germline V gene are LNHDA and SQIVND (reference sequence). CDR3 bases: TGTGCCAGTAGTAAGGAGAGGGAGACCCAGTACTTC. Protein product: CASSKERETQYF.

This rearrangement joins TRBV2 to TRBJ2-6; tentative D call: TRBD1 (5 bases). The germline V and J ends were trimmed by 4 bases and 0 bases, with 10 bases remaining between them. The CDR3 totals 16 residues. Germline V CDR1 and CDR2: SNHLY, FYNNEI. The CDR3 nucleotides read TGTGCCAGCAGTGGCACAGGAAGCTCTGGGGCCAACGTCCTGACTTTC. It yields the protein CASSGTGSSGANVLTF.

The chain carries TRBV7-3 and TRBJ1-3; D perhaps matches TRBD1 (5 bases). The germline V and J ends were trimmed by 3 bases and 3 bases, with 12 bases remaining between them. Germline V CDR1 and CDR2: SGHTA, FQGTGA. The CDR3 has 15 residues. The CDR3 bases are TGTGCCAGCAGCTTTGATTCGGGGGTTGGAAACACCATATATTTT. Residues: CASSFDSGVGNTIYF.

The chain recombines TRBV11-3 with TRBJ2-2; D gene uncertain. Germline lookup yields CDR1 SGHNT and CDR2 YENEEA. Trimming removed 4 bases at V and 7 bases at J, with 13 bases between. CDR3 length: 14 residues. The CDR3 region has the DNA TGTGCCAGCAGCTACGGTAGCTCCATCGGGGAGCTGTTTTTT. Translating gives CASSYGSSIGELFF.